The T cell receptor (beta chain) under discussion was sequenced for a study of cytomegalovirus exposure and HLA in healthy donors (dated by TCRdb to 2015 to 2018). Study-wide context: According to a later analysis, one platform produced both the roughly 130 validation repertoires and the 730 or so repertoires of the first cohort. The study aimed to test whether signatures of past pathogen exposure could be identified by cataloging public T cell receptors. In addition to the first cohort of approximately 650 subjects, a separate validation cohort of 100 to 150 different subjects was used. The study combined high-throughput TCR immunosequencing, statistical association of individual TCRs with disease status, and machine learning to predict cytomegalovirus infection status.

The study at large found these results: The authors suggested that the approach could potentially be extended to other disease states and immunological phenotypes. A later analysis found that TCRs clustered in the first cohort also tended to co-occur in the 95 to 150 validation repertoires, with more than 90% of cluster scores above 0. A few of the identified cytomegalovirus-associated TCR beta chains were confirmed in vitro to be specific for cytomegalovirus antigens. In both the original and validation cohorts, the classifier was reported to diagnose cytomegalovirus status with high specificity and sensitivity. The study gave a list of around 170 TCR beta chains associated with cytomegalovirus. Most TCR sequences were seen in very few donors, while some public TCRs were found in many individuals. A later analysis had no HLA typing for the validation cohort, so co-occurrence there was scored across all 130 or so repertoires.

Donors formed part of the validation cohort, which comprised 120 subjects and was distinct from the first cohort of under 800 subjects. Counted from cysteine to phenylalanine, this CDR3 has 15 amino acids. The sequence is cut down to CDR3 DNA, 45 bases in frame from base 1. Looking up the germline V gene yields CDR1 LGHNA and CDR2 YSLEER. V is clipped by 0 bases and J by 4 bases, and the sequence between their germline boundaries is 10 bases long. A word on this clone: Its antigen target is currently unknown. No quality values exist for individual bases; no much larger clone is one base distant.

Library construction relied on the immunoSEQ multiplex PCR assay. On the study's bioinformatics: To diagnose cytomegalovirus status from the catalog of TCR beta chain sequences, a statistical classification framework was built. TCRdb obtained this table from immuneACCESS and retained in-frame rearrangements with V and J assigned. These tables miss some clones; where compared with another copy, unresolved V genes account for less than half of the shortfall, and the remainder is unexplained. V and J calls plus clone size are reproduced from that table; the DNA served to infer D and trimming. Across this sample there are 57,000 or so clones, with around 96% seen only once. Jointly, the top ten make up about 0.96% of the sample.

Source material: PBMCs. The sequence came from a man younger than 35 in good health and CMV-seronegative. This receptor chain uses TRBV4-3 and TRBJ1-3; the D gene is not confidently resolved. The sequenced DNA: TGCGCCAGCAGCCAAGATGGCTCGCGGGGAAACACCATATATTTT. The resulting protein is CASSQDGSRGNTIYF.